Presented here are 6 T cell receptor beta chains from one specimen sequenced in a study of T cells in localized non-small cell lung cancer. Profiled with immunoSEQ multiplex PCR; TCRdb holds only in-frame clones, not every one. The top ten clones hold under 3.5% of a sample with 78,000 or so clones, roughly 86% of them seen once. This specimen was peripheral blood, taken before any cancer treatment. The source of these receptors is a man aged 35 to 70 with stage I lung adenocarcinoma.

The chain has TRBV28 and TRBJ1-2; TRBD1 matches 7 bases. The germline V gene encodes CDR1 MDHEN and CDR2 SYDVKM. The CDR3 runs to 16 residues. The V segment lost 6 bases and the J segment 1 base; nucleotides outside the gene matches: 11. The CDR3 coding sequence is TGTGCCAGCAGATTGGGCAGGGGGACCGTTAACTATGGCTACACCTTC. It encodes CASRLGRGTVNYGYTF.

This rearrangement joins TRBV5-5 to TRBJ2-7, with a weak D call TRBD2 (5 bases). Trimming left V 0 bases short and J 4 bases short, with 17 bases between. Germline CDR1 SGHKS, CDR2 YYEKEE (reference sequence). This CDR3 comprises 16 residues. CDR3 in DNA: TGTGCCAGCAGCTTGGCCTGGCTAGACCTAGCTTACGAGCAGTACTTC. It translates to CASSLAWLDLAYEQYF.

The genes are TRBV5-1 and TRBJ2-5; the match to TRBD1 covers 8 bases. V shed 1 base, J shed 5 bases, and the junction held 7 bases outside the gene matches. The V gene's germline CDR1 is SGHRS and CDR2 YFSETQ. This CDR3 comprises 15 residues. The CDR3 DNA sequence: TGCGCCAGCAGCTTGACAGGGGGGTTTGGCGAGACCCAGTACTTC. Encoded protein: CASSLTGGFGETQYF.

Written as DNA, the CDR3 is TGTGCCATCAGTGTTAGTAGCGGCCAAGAGACCCAGTACTTC. Encoded protein: CAISVSSGQETQYF. This sequence joins TRBV10-3 and TRBJ2-5; D possibly corresponds to TRBD2 (6 bases). CDR1 is ENHRY and CDR2 is SYGVKD in the germline V gene. This CDR3 has 14 residues. Trimming removed 4 bases at V and 1 base at J, with 10 bases between.

The chain uses TRBV6-5 and TRBJ1-5; a weak D match, TRBD1 (5 bases). From germline, CDR1 is MNHEY and CDR2 SVGAGI. V lost 6 bases and J 1 base, leaving 13 bases between the germline ends. CDR3 length equals 15 residues. Here the CDR3 reads CASSPRGASNQPQHF. In DNA, the CDR3 is TGTGCCAGCAGCCCCCGTGGGGCGAGCAATCAGCCCCAGCATTTT.

The V and J genes are TRBV11-1 and TRBJ2-7; 8 nucleotides match TRBD2. Germline V gene sequence: CDR1 SGHAT, CDR2 FQDESV (reference sequence). Germline trimming cut 3 bases from V and 7 bases from J; bases unmatched to any gene: 11. The CDR3 runs to 15 residues. CDR3 bases: TGTGCCAGCAGCTTTGGACTAGCTGGGGAGAGGGAGCAGTACTTC. Translation: CASSFGLAGEREQYF.